This TCR beta chain stems from a study of cytomegalovirus exposure and HLA in healthy donors. Germline loops: CDR1 SEHNR, CDR2 FQNEAQ (reference sequence). CDR3 length equals 17 residues. V was pared by 4 bases and J by 2 bases, with 9 bases of the junction left unmatched. Study results and caveats: Later analysis reportedly placed an Asian-associated ancestry cluster below the roughly 640-donor mean in N-insertions. Cytomegalovirus-associated TCR beta chains were listed, numbering some 150. Later analysis demonstrated an association between a missense DCLRE1C variant and TCR beta V- and J-gene trimming.

As regards this clone: The antigen is unknown.

In the PCR, 60 Vbeta and 13 Jbeta primers were used. The method was immunoSEQ multiplex PCR; TCRdb's version includes in-frame clones alone and lacks a portion of them. The table includes roughly 160,000 clones, 81% detected once. The rearrangement links TRBV7-9 to TRBJ2-5, with 11 positions matching TRBD2. The sequenced sample consisted of PBMCs. The TCR comes from a woman aged 45-65 years in good health and CMV-seronegative. The CDR3 protein is CASSSGASGGLQETQYF. In DNA form, the CDR3 reads TGTGCCAGCAGCTCTGGGGCTAGCGGGGGGCTGCAAGAGACCCAGTACTTC.